This TCR beta chain was captured in a study of T cell responses to AZD1222 COVID-19 vaccine. Overall study results and limits: After two AZD1222 doses, spike-specific TCR breadth and depth rose versus day 0.

On this clone: Its specificity is unknown.

V lost 5 bases to trimming and J lost 5 bases; unmatched junction nucleotides: 3. This CDR3 spans 14 amino acids. The germline V gene has CDR1 MNHEY and CDR2 SMNVEV (reference sequence). Here immunoSEQ multiplex PCR was the method, and the copy in TCRdb shows in-frame clones only, minus some. The top ten hold approximately 2.6% of the sample, which has more than 100,000 clones, 87% seen once. The chain is built from TRBV27 and TRBJ1-4; TRBD1 agrees at 9 bases. This TCR came from an adult who received the AZD1222 COVID-19 vaccine. Sequenced here: peripheral blood, sampled 28 days after the second AZD1222 dose. CDR3 in amino acids: CASSAGTGNEKLFF. CDR3 sequence (DNA): TGTGCCAGCAGTGCCGGGACAGGGAATGAAAAACTGTTTTTT.